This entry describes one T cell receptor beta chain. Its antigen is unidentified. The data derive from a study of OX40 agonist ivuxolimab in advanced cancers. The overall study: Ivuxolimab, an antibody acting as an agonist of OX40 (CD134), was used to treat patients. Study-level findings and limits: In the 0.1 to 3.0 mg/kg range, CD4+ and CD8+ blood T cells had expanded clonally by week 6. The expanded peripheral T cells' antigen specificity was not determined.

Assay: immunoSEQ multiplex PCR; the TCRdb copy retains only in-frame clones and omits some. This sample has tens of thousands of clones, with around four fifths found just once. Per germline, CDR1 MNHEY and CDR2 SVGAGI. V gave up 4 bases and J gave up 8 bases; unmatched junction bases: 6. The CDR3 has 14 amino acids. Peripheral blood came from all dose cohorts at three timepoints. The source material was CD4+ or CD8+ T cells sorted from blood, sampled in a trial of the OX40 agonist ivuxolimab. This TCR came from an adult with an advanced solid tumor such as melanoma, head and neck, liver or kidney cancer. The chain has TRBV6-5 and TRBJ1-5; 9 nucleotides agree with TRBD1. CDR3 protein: CASSWGQGREPQHF. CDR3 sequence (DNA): TGTGCCAGCAGTTGGGGACAGGGAAGGGAGCCCCAGCATTTT.